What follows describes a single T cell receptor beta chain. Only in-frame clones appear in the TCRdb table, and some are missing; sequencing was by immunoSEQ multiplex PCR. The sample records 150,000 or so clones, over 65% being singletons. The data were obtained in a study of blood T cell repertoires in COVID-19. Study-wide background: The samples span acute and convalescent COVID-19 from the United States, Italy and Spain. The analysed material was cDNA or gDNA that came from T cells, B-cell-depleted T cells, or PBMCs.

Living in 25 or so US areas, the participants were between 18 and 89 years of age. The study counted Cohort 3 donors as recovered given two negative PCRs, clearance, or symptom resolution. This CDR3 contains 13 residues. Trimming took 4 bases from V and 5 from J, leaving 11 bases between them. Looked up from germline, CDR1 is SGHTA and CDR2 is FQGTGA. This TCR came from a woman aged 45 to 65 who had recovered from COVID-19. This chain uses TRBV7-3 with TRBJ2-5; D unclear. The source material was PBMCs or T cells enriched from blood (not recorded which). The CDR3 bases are TGTGCCAGCAGCTCCGACATCAGGGAGACCCAGTACTTC. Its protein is CASSSDIRETQYF.